These 30 T cell receptor beta chains originate from one sample sequenced in a study of blood T cell repertoires in COVID-19. Measured with immunoSEQ multiplex PCR; TCRdb has only the in-frame clones, and not every one. The sample contains about 260,000 clones, 70% to 90% of which appear only once. Sample: peripheral blood. Source of these receptors: a woman in her sixties with COVID-19, enrolled during active disease.

The chain has TRBV6-5 and TRBJ2-1, with 9 bases matching TRBD2. There are 13 residues in the CDR3. Losses at the gene ends were 5 bases for V and 7 bases for J; bases not matched to a gene: 3. Germline-derived CDR1 and CDR2 are MNHEY and SVGAGI. The CDR3 here is CASSLAGNNEQFF. The CDR3 DNA reads TGTGCCAGCAGTCTAGCGGGAAATAATGAGCAGTTCTTC.

This chain links TRBV5-6 with TRBJ2-7, with D maybe TRBD1 (6 bases). Germline CDR1 reads SGHDT; CDR2 reads YYEEEE. CDR3 length: 17 residues. The V end was cut by 4 bases, the J end by 2 bases, with 22 bases between. CDR3 coding DNA: TGTGCCAGCAGCGATTCCCCCCGGCAGGGGCTCACCTACGAGCAGTACTTC. The encoded protein is CASSDSPRQGLTYEQYF.

The chain uses TRBV4-3 and TRBJ2-7; D remains unclear. The V and J ends lost 0 bases and 0 bases respectively, with 12 bases between them. The CDR3 contains 16 residues. Looked up from germline, CDR1 is LGHNA and CDR2 is YSLEER. The CDR3 nucleotides are TGCGCCAGCAGCCAAGATAACCAAGAGAGCTCCTACGAGCAGTACTTC. Amino acids: CASSQDNQESSYEQYF.

The chain has TRBV7-2 and TRBJ2-7; possible D gene TRBD2, 6 bases. The V gene lost 5 bases and the J gene lost 4 bases, with 12 bases spanning the gap. The CDR3 has 13 amino acids. Germline-derived CDR1 and CDR2 are SGHTA and FQGNSA. CDR3 region: CASSKNGSYEQYF. The CDR3 DNA follows: TGTGCCAGCAGCAAGAACGGGAGTTACGAGCAGTACTTC.

This clone showed up just once. This sequence may be a read error, since a much larger clone differs from it by one base. This CDR3 is also generated by other DNA sequences in the sample. J is TRBJ1-2 and V is TRBV6-2 or TRBV6-3, with 9 bases matching TRBD1. CDR1 is MNHEY, CDR2 SVGEGT, per germline. This CDR3 spans 15 amino acids. CDR3 in amino acids: CASSYPGTGNYGYTF. The CDR3 coding sequence is TGTGCCAGTAGTTACCCCGGGACAGGGAACTATGGCTACACCTTC.

V usage is TRBV5-1 and J usage is TRBJ1-4; 7 bases are shared with TRBD1. Germline CDR1 reads SGHRS; CDR2 reads YFSETQ. There are 14 residues in the CDR3. With V trimmed by 8 bases and J by 2 bases, 6 bases remained unmatched. The CDR3 nucleotides read TGCGCCAGTAGAGCAGGGGGGACTAATGAAAAACTGTTTTTT. Its protein product is CASRAGGTNEKLFF.

This chain joins TRBV5-4 and TRBJ2-1; 7 bases fit TRBD1. Germline CDR1 is SGHNT and CDR2 is YYREEE (reference sequence). CDR3 size: 15 residues. V lost 2 bases, J lost 4 bases, and 6 bases stayed unmatched. CDR3 DNA: TGTGCCAGCAGCTTTTACAGGGGCGCTTACAATGAGCAGTTCTTC. Protein: CASSFYRGAYNEQFF. The full variable domain, with the rest looked up from reference TRBV5-4 and TRBJ2-1, is ETGVTQSPTHLIKTRGQQVTLRCSSQSGHNTVSWYQQALGQGPQFIFQYYREEENGRGNFPPRFSGLQFPNYSSELNVNALELDDSALYLCASSFYRGAYNEQFFGPGTRLTVL.

The chain joins TRBV9 to TRBJ1-4; D is uncertain. Trimming cost V 4 bases and J 4 bases, with 20 bases left between them. Germline V gives CDR1 SGDLS, CDR2 YYNGEE. This CDR3 comprises 17 residues. DNA for the CDR3: TGTGCCAGCAGCCCTCTCGGCGGTTTATTAAGTAATGAAAAACTGTTTTTT. Protein: CASSPLGGLLSNEKLFF.

The chain has TRBV7-9 and TRBJ2-2, with TRBD1 matching 9 bases. CDR1 SEHNR and CDR2 FQNEAQ come from the germline V gene (reference sequence). The CDR3 runs to 17 residues. V dropped 3 bases and J dropped 4; count of bases not matched to a gene: 9. The CDR3 protein is CASSFRRTGDRTGELFF. The CDR3 DNA sequence: TGTGCCAGCAGCTTTCGGAGGACAGGGGACCGCACCGGGGAGCTGTTTTTT.

The chain uses TRBV10-3 and TRBJ1-2; 12 bases agree with TRBD1. Trimming at V came to 2 bases and at J to 4 bases, leaving 5 bases not matched to a gene. The CDR3 length is 16 residues. Germline V gives CDR1 ENHRY, CDR2 SYGVKD. The DNA for the CDR3 is TGTGCCATCAGTGAGCAGGGGACAGGGGGCGGCTATGGCTACACCTTC. This encodes CAISEQGTGGGYGYTF.

This chain links TRBV7-2 with TRBJ1-3; weak D call: TRBD1 (5 bases). The V gene's germline CDR1 is SGHTA and CDR2 FQGNSA. Trimming took off 1 base at V and 0 bases at J, with 10 bases between the two ends. The CDR3 has 16 amino acids. CDR3 sequence reads: CASSLVPGGSGNTIYF. The DNA of the CDR3 is TGTGCCAGCAGCTTAGTTCCCGGGGGCTCTGGAAACACCATATATTTT.

A single count supports this clone. The chain joins TRBV5-1 to TRBJ2-2; no firm D call. CDR1 and CDR2 from the germline V gene are SGHRS and YFSETQ. CDR3 size: 14 residues. The V gene lost 0 bases and the J gene lost 7 bases, with 10 bases spanning the gap. The CDR3: CASSLVSTGGELFF. CDR3 DNA: TGCGCCAGCAGCTTGGTTTCTACCGGCGGGGAGCTGTTTTTT.

Only one count was recorded for this clone. V and J are TRBV19 and TRBJ2-1; 9 bases align to TRBD1. Trimming at V came to 6 bases and at J to 4 bases, leaving 13 bases not matched to a gene. The CDR3 is 17 amino acids. The germline CDR1 and CDR2 sequences are LNHDA and SQIVND (reference sequence). CDR3: CASSPGQGIGWYNEQFF. The CDR3 DNA is TGTGCCAGTAGCCCGGGACAGGGTATCGGATGGTACAATGAGCAGTTCTTC.

The rearrangement uses TRBV5-1 and TRBJ2-1; TRBD2 matches at 14 bases. The ends lost 6 bases at V and 8 bases at J; junction bases unmatched: 10. Germline V lookup: CDR1 SGHRS, CDR2 YFSETQ. The CDR3 loop spans 16 amino acids. The CDR3 coding sequence is TGCGCCAGCACGCGGGACGGGACTAGCGGGAGCTATGAGCAGTTCTTC. Protein product: CASTRDGTSGSYEQFF. Full variable domain (rest looked up from reference TRBV5-1 and TRBJ2-1): KAGVTQTPRYLIKTRGQQVTLSCSPISGHRSVSWYQQTPGQGLQFLFEYFSETQRNKGNFPGRFSGRQFSNSRSEMNVSTLELGDSALYLCASTRDGTSGSYEQFFGPGTRLTVL.

The chain links TRBV9 to TRBJ2-5, with TRBD2 identical over 9 bases. The CDR3 runs to 16 residues. Germline CDR1 and CDR2: SGDLS and YYNGEE. Unmatched junction bases numbered 8, after V lost 3 bases and J lost 2 bases. The CDR3 here is CASSAVLAGPQETQYF. CDR3 bases: TGTGCCAGCAGCGCGGTCCTAGCGGGACCTCAAGAGACCCAGTACTTC.

CDR3 coding DNA: TGTGCCAGCAGACCTGACAGGGGAACAGATACGCAGTATTTT. This sequence encodes CASRPDRGTDTQYF. The chain joins TRBV25-1 to TRBJ2-3; 8 bases line up with TRBD1. The CDR3 consists of 14 residues. Trimming removed 6 bases from V and 3 bases from J; junction bases left unmatched: 5. CDR1 is MGHDK and CDR2 is SYGVNS in the germline V gene.

The V and J genes are TRBV19 and TRBJ2-3; 15 bases agree with TRBD2. Germline-derived CDR1 and CDR2 are LNHDA and SQIVND (reference sequence). This CDR3 is built from 16 residues. J gave up 3 bases and V 4 bases, and 2 bases lay outside the gene matches. CDR3 region: CASSRGTSGRTDTQYF. CDR3 bases: TGTGCCAGTAGTAGGGGGACTAGCGGGAGGACAGATACGCAGTATTTT.

The V and J genes are TRBV30 and TRBJ2-1; D is possibly TRBD1 (5 bases). V was pared by 3 bases and J by 0 bases, with 9 bases between. Germline V gene data show CDR1 as GTSNPN and CDR2 as SVGIG (reference sequence). The CDR3 is made up of 14 amino acids. CDR3 in amino acids: CAWRQGSSYNEQFF. The CDR3 DNA reads as TGTGCCTGGAGGCAGGGAAGCTCCTACAATGAGCAGTTCTTC.

This chain uses TRBV4-3 with TRBJ2-3, with D hard to call. Looked up from germline, CDR1 is LGHNA and CDR2 is YSLEER. CDR3 length: 16 amino acids. The V end was cut by 4 bases, the J end by 0 bases, with 14 bases between. In DNA, the CDR3 is TGCGCCAGCAGCCCCCTGGCGCCCGGGAGCACAGATACGCAGTATTTT. This encodes CASSPLAPGSTDTQYF.

The chain is built from TRBV6-5 and TRBJ2-7; possibly TRBD1 for D (5 bases). The CDR3 sequence is 12 residues long. The V gene's germline CDR1 is MNHEY and CDR2 SVGAGI. Trimming pared 2 bases from V and 4 bases from J, leaving 6 bases between. In nucleotides, the CDR3 is TGTGCCAGCAGTTACGCAGGGTACGAGCAGTACTTC. It yields the protein CASSYAGYEQYF.

The V call is TRBV6-5, the J call TRBJ1-5; 7 bases are shared with TRBD1. After removal of 6 bases from V and 0 bases from J, the junction contained 5 bases not matched to a gene. The germline V gene encodes CDR1 MNHEY and CDR2 SVGAGI. CDR3 length equals 15 residues. CDR3 amino acids: CASSLTGDSNQPQHF. Written as DNA, the CDR3 is TGTGCCAGCAGCCTAACAGGGGATAGCAATCAGCCCCAGCATTTT.

Remarks on this clone: At the DNA level, this CDR3 is encoded by other sequences in the same sample as well. This chain uses TRBV7-8 with TRBJ1-1; D remains ambiguous. The CDR3 runs to 14 residues. The V end lost 3 bases, the J end lost 3 bases, and 11 bases lay between the germline ends. Per the germline V gene, CDR1 is SGHVS and CDR2 is FQNEAQ. As DNA, the CDR3 is TGTGCCAGCAGCTTGCGGTACGGGGACACTGAAGCTTTCTTT. Its translation: CASSLRYGDTEAFF. Full variable domain (outside the CDR3, taken from reference TRBV7-8 and TRBJ1-1): GAGVSQSPRYKVAKRGQDVALRCDPISGHVSLFWYQQALGQGPEFLTYFQNEAQLDKSGLPSDRFFAERPEGSVSTLKIQRTQQEDSAVYLCASSLRYGDTEAFFGQGTRLTVV.

This clone was detected only once. V gene TRBV6-5 combines with J gene TRBJ1-2; D unclear. The V end lost 5 bases, the J end lost 4 bases, and 14 bases lay between the germline ends. The germline CDR1 and CDR2 sequences are MNHEY and SVGAGI. The CDR3 is made up of 14 amino acids. The CDR3 DNA reads TGTGCCAGCAGTATTATCCCCCGCGGCTATGGCTACACCTTC. Amino acid sequence: CASSIIPRGYGYTF.

This chain uses TRBV19 with TRBJ1-1; the match to TRBD1 covers 8 bases. The germline gives CDR1 LNHDA, CDR2 SQIVND (reference sequence). This CDR3 has 14 residues. V lost 6 bases, J lost 1 base, and 4 bases stayed unmatched. The CDR3 here is CASRETGENTEAFF. CDR3 in DNA: TGTGCCAGTAGGGAGACAGGGGAGAACACTGAAGCTTTCTTT. Drawing the rest from reference TRBV19 and TRBJ1-1, the complete variable domain is DGGITQSPKYLFRKEGQNVTLSCEQNLNHDAMYWYRQDPGQGLRLIYYSQIVNDFQKGDIAEGYSVSREKKESFPLTVTSAQKNPTAFYLCASRETGENTEAFFGQGTRLTVV.

The chain's CDR3 is CASSERFRDRQQETQYF. The CDR3 DNA sequence: TGCGCCAGCAGTGAGAGGTTCCGGGACAGACAACAAGAGACCCAGTACTTC. J is TRBJ2-5 and V is TRBV10-1; 7 bases are shared with TRBD1. V dropped 2 bases and J dropped 2; count of bases not matched to a gene: 11. The CDR3 sequence is 17 residues long. Per germline, CDR1 WNHNN and CDR2 SYGVQD (reference sequence).

CDR3 coding DNA: TGTGCCAGCAGCACCGGGACTAGCTTGTGGTCCTACGAGCAGTACTTC. It translates to CASSTGTSLWSYEQYF. This chain uses TRBV6-6 with TRBJ2-7; 9 bases line up with TRBD2. This CDR3 contains 16 residues. Per the germline V gene, CDR1 is MNHNY and CDR2 is SVGAGI (reference sequence). Trimming took 6 bases from V and 1 from J; bases not matched to a gene: 10.

The chain links TRBV12-3 or TRBV12-4 to TRBJ2-5; tentatively, D is TRBD2 (6 bases). This CDR3 is built from 13 residues. V lost 6 bases to trimming and J lost 1 base, with 9 bases between them. This CDR3 is CASSRTTQETQYF. The CDR3 DNA reads as TGTGCCAGCAGCCGGACTACCCAAGAGACCCAGTACTTC.

Only a few counts were recorded for this clone. Other DNA sequences within the sample encode an identical CDR3. The chain links TRBV6-5 to TRBJ1-3; D may be TRBD1 (6 bases). Trimming took off 5 bases at V and 7 bases at J, with 6 bases between the two ends. CDR1 and CDR2 (germline): MNHEY, SVGAGI. The CDR3 has 11 residues. CDR3 region: CASSQGNTIYF. CDR3 coding DNA: TGTGCCAGCAGTCAGGGGAACACCATATATTTT.

The chain carries TRBV3-1 (or the pseudogene TRBV3-2) and TRBJ2-1, with 7 bases fitting TRBD2. Germline assignment: CDR1 LGHDT and CDR2 YNNKEL (reference sequence). J was trimmed by 7 bases and V by 3 bases; bases with no gene match: 6. The CDR3 is 14 amino acids. The CDR3 bases are TGTGCCAGCAGCCAGCGCGGGAGTAGGAATGAGCAGTTCTTC. This codes for CASSQRGSRNEQFF.

This chain uses TRBV12-3 or TRBV12-4 with TRBJ2-3; no reliable D call. Trimming left V 10 bases short and J 4 bases short, with 9 bases between. This CDR3 has 11 residues. The CDR3 reads CAIAVADTQYF. The CDR3 bases are TGTGCCATCGCGGTGGCAGATACGCAGTATTTT.